Here is one TCR beta chain with its context. Its target is unknown. Losses at the gene ends were 1 base for V and 7 bases for J; bases not matched to a gene: 6. The V gene's germline CDR1 is DFQATT and CDR2 SNEGSKA (reference sequence). This CDR3 contains 15 residues. TCRdb ran MiXCR on the RT-PCR reads and lists one entry per CDR3 protein. Of hundreds of thousands of distinct CDR3 sequences in the sample, more than 15% were seen once. This sample is drawn from a study of response to subunit inactivated influenza vaccine. Overall study results and limits: Authors suggested each seasonal flu vaccination may recruit only limited numbers of new T cells.

This chain connects TRBV20-1 to TRBJ2-2; 10 bases map to TRBD2. The TCR was taken from a man aged 50-75 years who received an inactivated influenza vaccine. Source: CD4+ T cells sorted from PBMCs, taken less than 25 months after vaccination. CDR3 nucleotides: TGCAGTGCTAGAGCCGGGACTAGCGAAATCGGGGAGCTGTTTTTT. Translation gives CSARAGTSEIGELFF.